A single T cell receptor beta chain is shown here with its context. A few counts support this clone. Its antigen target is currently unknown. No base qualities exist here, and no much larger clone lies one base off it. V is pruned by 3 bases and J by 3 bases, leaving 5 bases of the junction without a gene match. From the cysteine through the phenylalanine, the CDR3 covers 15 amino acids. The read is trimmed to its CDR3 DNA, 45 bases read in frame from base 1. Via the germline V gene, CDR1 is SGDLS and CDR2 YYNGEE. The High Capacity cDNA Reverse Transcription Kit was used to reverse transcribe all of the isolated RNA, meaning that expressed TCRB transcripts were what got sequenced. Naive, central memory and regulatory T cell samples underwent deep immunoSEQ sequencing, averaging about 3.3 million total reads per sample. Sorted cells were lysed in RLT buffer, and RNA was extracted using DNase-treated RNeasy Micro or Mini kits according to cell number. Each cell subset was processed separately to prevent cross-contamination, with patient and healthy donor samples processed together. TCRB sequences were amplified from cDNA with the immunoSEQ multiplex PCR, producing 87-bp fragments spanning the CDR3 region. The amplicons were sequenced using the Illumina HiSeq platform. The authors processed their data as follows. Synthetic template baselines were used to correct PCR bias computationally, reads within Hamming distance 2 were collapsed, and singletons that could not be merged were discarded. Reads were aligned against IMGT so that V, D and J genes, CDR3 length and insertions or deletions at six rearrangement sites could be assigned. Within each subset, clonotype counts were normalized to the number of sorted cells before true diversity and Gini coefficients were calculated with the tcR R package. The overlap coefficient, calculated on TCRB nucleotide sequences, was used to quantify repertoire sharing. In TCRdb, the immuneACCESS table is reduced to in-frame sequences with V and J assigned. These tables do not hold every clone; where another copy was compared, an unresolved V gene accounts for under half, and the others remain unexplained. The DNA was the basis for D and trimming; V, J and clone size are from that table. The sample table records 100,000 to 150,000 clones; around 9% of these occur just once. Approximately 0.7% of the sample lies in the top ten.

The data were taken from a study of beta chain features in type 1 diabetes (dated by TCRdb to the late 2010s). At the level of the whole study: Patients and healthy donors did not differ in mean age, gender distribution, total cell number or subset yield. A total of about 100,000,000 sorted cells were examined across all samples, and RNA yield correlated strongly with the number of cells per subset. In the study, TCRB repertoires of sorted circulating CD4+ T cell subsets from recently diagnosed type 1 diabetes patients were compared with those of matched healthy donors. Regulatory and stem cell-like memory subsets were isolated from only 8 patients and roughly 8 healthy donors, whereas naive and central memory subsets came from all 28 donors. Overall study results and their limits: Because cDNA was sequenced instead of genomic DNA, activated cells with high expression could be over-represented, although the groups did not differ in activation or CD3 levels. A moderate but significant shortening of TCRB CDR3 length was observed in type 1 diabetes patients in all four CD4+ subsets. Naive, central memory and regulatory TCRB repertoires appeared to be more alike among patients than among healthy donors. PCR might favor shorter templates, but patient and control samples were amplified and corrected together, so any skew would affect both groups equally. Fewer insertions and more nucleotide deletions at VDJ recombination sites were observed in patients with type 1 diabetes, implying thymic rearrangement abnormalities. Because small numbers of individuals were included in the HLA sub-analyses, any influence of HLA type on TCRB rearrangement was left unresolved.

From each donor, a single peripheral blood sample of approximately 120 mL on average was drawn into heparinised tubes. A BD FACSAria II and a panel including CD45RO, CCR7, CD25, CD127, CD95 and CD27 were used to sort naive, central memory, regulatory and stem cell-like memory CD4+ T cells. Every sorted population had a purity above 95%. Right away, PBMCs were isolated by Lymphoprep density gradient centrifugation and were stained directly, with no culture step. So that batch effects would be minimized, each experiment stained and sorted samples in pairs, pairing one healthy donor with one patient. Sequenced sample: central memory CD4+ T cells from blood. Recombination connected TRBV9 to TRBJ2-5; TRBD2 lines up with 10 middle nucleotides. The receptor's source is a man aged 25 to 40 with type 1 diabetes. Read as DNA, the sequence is TGTGCCAGCAGCGCGCAGCGGGGGGGGGAAGAGACCCAGTACTTC. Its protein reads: CASSAQRGGEETQYF.